This T cell receptor beta chain originates from a study of blood T cells in healthy people across ages. Study-level background: About one barcoded beta molecule per two T cells was captured by template switching.

After removal of 5 bases from V and 8 bases from J, the junction contained 4 bases not matched to a gene. CDR3 length equals 13 residues. CDR1 is MNHNS and CDR2 is SASEGT in the germline V gene. The amount of total RNA extracted per sample was at least 5.5 micrograms. The use of a sample-barcoded 5' primer and a J-beta primer mix characterized a second PCR of roughly 7 to 12 cycles. One entry per CDR3 protein results from TCRdb running MiXCR on the 5' RACE reads. The sample consists of some 1.4 million distinct CDR3 sequences, 35% to 45% of them appearing once. A few counts support this clonotype. Its antigen remains unidentified. Overall study results and limits: Getting older went along with TCR beta diversity per million T cells dropping roughly linearly.

The TCR comes from a woman in her late teens or twenties in good health. The sequenced material came from blood. This chain joins TRBV6-1 and TRBJ2-1; TRBD1 aligns across 9 bases. CDR3 sequence (DNA): TGTGCCAGCAGTACTTGGGACAGGGATGAGCAGTTCTTC. This gives the protein CASSTWDRDEQFF.